The source of this TCR beta chain is a study of shared clonotypes between healthy human individuals. In germline, CDR1 is SEHNR, CDR2 FQNEAQ (reference sequence). Trimming removed 4 bases from V and 4 bases from J, with 11 bases in between. This CDR3 comprises 14 residues. Study-wide results and caveats: Compared with clonotypes that all four donors shared, non-shared clonotypes had lower generation probabilities.

The run depth of the assay was deep. Authors' data handling: From ImmunoSEQ came sequences covering only the junction and carrying no quality scores, so filtering differed. TCRdb keeps only in-frame clones here, not all; method: immunoSEQ multiplex PCR. The DNA was the basis for D and trimming; V, J and clone size are from that table. The data contain approximately 600,000 clones, roughly 95% of them singletons. With regard to this clone: Its target is unknown.

Only CD45RO-negative cells positively selected for CCR7 counted as naive CD8 cells, so terminally differentiated effector memory CD45RA+ cells were excluded. Only Caucasian adults living in Nashville, Tennessee made up the donor group. Specimen: naive CD8+ T cells sorted from blood. The chain employs TRBV7-9 and TRBJ1-5; D perhaps matches TRBD1 (6 bases). The TCR sequence derives from a woman in her thirties in good health. The CDR3 coding sequence is TGTGCCAGCAGCTATTCGACAGGTAATCAGCCCCAGCATTTT. Translating gives CASSYSTGNQPQHF.